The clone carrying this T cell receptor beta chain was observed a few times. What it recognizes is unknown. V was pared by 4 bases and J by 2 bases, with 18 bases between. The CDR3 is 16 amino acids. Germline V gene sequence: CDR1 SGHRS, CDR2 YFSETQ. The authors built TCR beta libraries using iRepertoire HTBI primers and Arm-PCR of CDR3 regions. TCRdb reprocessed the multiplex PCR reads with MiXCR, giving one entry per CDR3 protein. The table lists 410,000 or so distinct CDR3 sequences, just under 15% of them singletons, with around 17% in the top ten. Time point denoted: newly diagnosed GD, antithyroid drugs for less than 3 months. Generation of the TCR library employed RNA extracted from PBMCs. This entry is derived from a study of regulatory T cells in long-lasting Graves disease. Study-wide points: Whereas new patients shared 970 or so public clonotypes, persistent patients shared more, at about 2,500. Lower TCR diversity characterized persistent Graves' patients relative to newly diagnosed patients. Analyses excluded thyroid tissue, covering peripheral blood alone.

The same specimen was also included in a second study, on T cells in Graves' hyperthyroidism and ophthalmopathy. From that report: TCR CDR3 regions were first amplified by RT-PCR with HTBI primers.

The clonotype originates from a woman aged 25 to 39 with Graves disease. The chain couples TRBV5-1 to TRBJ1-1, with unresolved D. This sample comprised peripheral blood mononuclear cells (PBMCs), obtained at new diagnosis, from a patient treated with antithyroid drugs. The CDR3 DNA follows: TGCGCCAGCAGCGTCCCATTAACGGGGTATAACACTGAAGCTTTCTTT. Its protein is CASSVPLTGYNTEAFF.